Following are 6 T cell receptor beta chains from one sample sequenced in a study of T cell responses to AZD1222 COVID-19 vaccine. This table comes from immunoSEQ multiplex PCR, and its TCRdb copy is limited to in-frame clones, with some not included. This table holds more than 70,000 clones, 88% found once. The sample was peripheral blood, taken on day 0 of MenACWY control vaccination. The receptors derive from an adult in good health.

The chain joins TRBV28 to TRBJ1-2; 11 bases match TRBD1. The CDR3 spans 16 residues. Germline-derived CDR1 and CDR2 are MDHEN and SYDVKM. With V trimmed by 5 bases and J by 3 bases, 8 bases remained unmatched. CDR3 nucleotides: TGTGCCAGCAGTCCCAGAGGACAGGGGGCGTACTATGGCTACACCTTC. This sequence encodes CASSPRGQGAYYGYTF.

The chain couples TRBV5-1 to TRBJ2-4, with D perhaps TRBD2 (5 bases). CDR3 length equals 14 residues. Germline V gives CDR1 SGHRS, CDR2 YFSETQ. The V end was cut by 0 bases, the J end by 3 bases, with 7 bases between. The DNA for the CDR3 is TGCGCCAGCAGCTTGGGGGAGAGCAAAAACATTCAGTACTTC. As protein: CASSLGESKNIQYF.

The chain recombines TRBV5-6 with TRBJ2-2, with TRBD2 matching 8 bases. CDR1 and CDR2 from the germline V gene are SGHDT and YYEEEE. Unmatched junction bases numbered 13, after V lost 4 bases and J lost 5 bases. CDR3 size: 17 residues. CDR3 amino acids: CASSPGGIAGQTGELFF. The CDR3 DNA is TGTGCCAGCAGCCCGGGCGGCATAGCGGGGCAAACCGGGGAGCTGTTTTTT.

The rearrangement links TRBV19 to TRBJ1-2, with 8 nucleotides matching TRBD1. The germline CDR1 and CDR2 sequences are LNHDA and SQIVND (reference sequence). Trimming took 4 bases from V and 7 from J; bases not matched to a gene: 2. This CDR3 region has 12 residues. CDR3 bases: TGTGCCAGTAGTAACGACAGGGGTGGCTACACCTTC. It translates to CASSNDRGGYTF.

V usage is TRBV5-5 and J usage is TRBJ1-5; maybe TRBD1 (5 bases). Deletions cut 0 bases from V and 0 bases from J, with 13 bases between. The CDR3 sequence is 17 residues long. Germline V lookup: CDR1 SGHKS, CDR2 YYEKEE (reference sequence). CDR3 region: CASSLAAGGVSNQPQHF. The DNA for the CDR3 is TGTGCCAGCAGCTTGGCCGCGGGAGGGGTTAGCAATCAGCCCCAGCATTTT.

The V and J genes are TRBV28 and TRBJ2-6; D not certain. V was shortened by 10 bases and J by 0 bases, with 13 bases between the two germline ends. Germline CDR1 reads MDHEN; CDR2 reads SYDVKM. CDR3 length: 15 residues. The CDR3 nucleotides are TGTGCCACCGTTGACTCGGGCTCTGGGGCCAACGTCCTGACTTTC. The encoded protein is CATVDSGSGANVLTF.